This is a list of T cell receptor beta chains from one sample in a study of blood T cell repertoires in COVID-19. TCRdb keeps only in-frame clones here, not all; method: immunoSEQ multiplex PCR. The sample has 200,000 or so clones, around 80% seen once. Sequenced input: peripheral blood. These receptors were taken from a human donor with acute or convalescent COVID-19. The donor label of this sample is uncertain. CDR3s include the opening cysteine and the closing phenylalanine or tryptophan. The order of the fields is J gene, D gene, clone size, V gene, CDR3 DNA, CDR3 protein. A D gene is named only where the DNA matches it firmly. The size of a clone is reported for some rows only, either as once, few or many, or as a class for expanded clones.

TRBJ2-6 NA NA TRBV5-1 TGCGCCAGCAGAATACAGCCCTCTGGGGCCAACGTCCTGACTTTC CASRIQPSGANVLTF
TRBJ2-7 TRBD1 NA TRBV27 TGTGCCAGCAGTTTCACCGGGACAGGGGGCAAGTACGAGCAGTACTTC CASSFTGTGGKYEQYF
TRBJ2-6 TRBD1 NA TRBV18 TGTGCCAGCTCTAACGGACAGGGTCCGGGCTCCTTTGGGGCCAACGTCCTGACTTTC CASSNGQGPGSFGANVLTF
TRBJ1-4 NA few TRBV28 TGTGCCAGCAGTTCGCGGGGCCTACCTAATGAAAAACTGTTTTTT CASSSRGLPNEKLFF
TRBJ1-2 NA NA TRBV3-1/TRBV3-2 TGTGCCAGCAGCCAAGATCGAACAGGGAATGGCTACACCTTC CASSQDRTGNGYTF
TRBJ1-4 NA NA TRBV10-3 TGTGCCAGTACCCTAGGAGGGATACAAGAAAAACTGTTTTTT CASTLGGIQEKLFF
TRBJ1-2 TRBD1 NA TRBV7-9 TGTGCCAGCAGCACCTACAGGGGGCAGGGTGGCTACACCTTC CASSTYRGQGGYTF
TRBJ1-1 TRBD1 NA TRBV2 TGTGCCAGCAGGGGGACAGGGGGGAGCGCTGAAGCTTTCTTT CASRGTGGSAEAFF
TRBJ2-1 NA NA TRBV5-1 TGCGCCAGCAGATCTCGGGAGGGGGCAAATGAGCAGTTCTTC CASRSREGANEQFF
TRBJ2-1 NA NA TRBV18 TGTGCCAGCTCACCCGACAGCCGCATAAACAATGAGCAGTTCTTC CASSPDSRINNEQFF
TRBJ2-2 NA few TRBV27 TGTGCCAGCAGATCCGGCGGGGGGGAGCTGTTTTTT CASRSGGGELFF
TRBJ1-1 TRBD1 once TRBV5-1 TGCGCCAGCAGTCAAGTACCGGGACAGGGAGGGGAAACTGAAGCTTTCTTT CASSQVPGQGGETEAFF
TRBJ2-2 NA NA TRBV5-1 TGCGCCAGCCGGGTAAACACCGGGGAGCTGTTTTTT CASRVNTGELFF
TRBJ1-2 NA NA TRBV9 TGTGCCAGCAGCGCACAGGCCACAGGGAACTATGGCTACACCTTC CASSAQATGNYGYTF
TRBJ1-1 NA NA TRBV5-1 TGCGCCAGCAGCTTCGGGCAGGGTGTTATGAACACTGAAGCTTTCTTT CASSFGQGVMNTEAFF
TRBJ1-1 TRBD1 NA TRBV29-1 TGCAGCGTGGGGGACAGGGGATCCACTGAAGCTTTCTTT CSVGDRGSTEAFF
TRBJ1-5 NA NA TRBV28 TGTGCCAGCAGTAAACGACAGGTGGGGAATCAGCCCCAGCATTTT CASSKRQVGNQPQHF
TRBJ1-6 NA NA TRBV6-5 TGTGCCAGCAGTTACTCTACAGGGTTCAATTCACCCCTCCACTTT CASSYSTGFNSPLHF
TRBJ1-1 NA NA TRBV18 TGTGCCAGCTCTCAACAGGGTAACACTGAAGCTTTCTTT CASSQQGNTEAFF
TRBJ2-1 TRBD2 NA TRBV7-9 TGTGCCAGCAGCCCCGGCCCGGGGACTAGCGGATTATACAATGAGCAGTTCTTC CASSPGPGTSGLYNEQFF
TRBJ2-1 TRBD2 NA TRBV6-2/TRBV6-3 TGTGCCAGCAGTTACTCCCCGGGACTAGTCTTTGAGCAGTTCTTC CASSYSPGLVFEQFF
TRBJ2-5 TRBD1 NA TRBV7-9 TGTGCCAGCAGCCGGCGGACAGGGTACGAGACCCAGTACTTC CASSRRTGYETQYF
TRBJ2-3 TRBD2 NA TRBV7-6 TGTGCCAGCAGCTTAGAGACGGGAGGAACCACAGATACGCAGTATTTT CASSLETGGTTDTQYF
TRBJ1-6 NA NA TRBV19 TGTGCCAGTAGTATCGTTGGGGACACTAAGAAACCCCTCCACTTT CASSIVGDTKKPLHF
TRBJ2-2 TRBD2 NA TRBV4-2 TGTGCCAGCAGCCAAGAAACTAGCGGCCTAACCGGGGAGCTGTTTTTT CASSQETSGLTGELFF
TRBJ2-3 TRBD2 NA TRBV4-3 TGCGCCAGCAGCCAAGATCTGAAGCGGGGGGAAAGCACAGATACGCAGTATTTT CASSQDLKRGESTDTQYF
TRBJ2-7 NA NA TRBV11-2 TGTGCCAGCAGCCCAAGGCAGGGGCCGGCGGCGCTTTACGAGCAGTACTTC CASSPRQGPAALYEQYF
TRBJ1-1 TRBD1 NA TRBV5-1 TGCGCCAGCAGCTTGCTCCTCAGGGGGCAGGGTGAAGCTTTCTTT CASSLLLRGQGEAFF